These 11 T cell receptor beta chains were all obtained from the same sample, sequenced in a study of T cells in women clearing cervical HPV infection. Generated by immunoSEQ multiplex PCR, the TCRdb table keeps only in-frame clones and is missing some. Its table lists around 28,000 clones. Material: blood buffy coat. Every receptor here comes from a woman aged 18 to 75 with a cervical HPV16 infection that either progressed to CIN3+ or cleared (not recorded which).

About this clone: From the germline J gene comes the end of the CDR3, since the read stops 3 residues before it. The gene calls are TRBV6-2 or TRBV6-3 and TRBJ2-1; D possibly corresponds to TRBD2 (6 bases). Trimming took 4 bases from V and 0 from J, leaving 10 bases between them. Germline CDR1 reads MNHEY; CDR2 reads SVGEGT. This CDR3 comprises 15 residues. The part of the CDR3 DNA that was read is TGTGCCAGCAGTTTCCGGGACTCCTCCTACAATGAG. Amino acids: CASSFRDSSYNE. From start to end, the CDR3 is CASSFRDSSYNEQFF.

Turning to this clone: The CDR3 is cut off 3 residues early in the read; its end comes from the germline J gene. The chain carries TRBV20-1 and TRBJ2-5, with D possibly TRBD1 on 6 matching bases. The germline CDR1 and CDR2 sequences are DFQATT and SNEGSKA (reference sequence). The length of the CDR3 is 13 residues. The germline V and J ends were trimmed by 3 bases and 2 bases, with 10 bases remaining between them. The CDR3 region is CSASYRVQETQYF. The sequenced CDR3 bases are TGCAGTGCTAGTTACAGGGTTCAAGAGACC.

On this clone itself: The missing CDR3 end, 3 residues past where the read stops, is filled in from the germline J gene. The chain recombines TRBV5-1 with TRBJ1-2; D not resolved. Trimming removed 5 bases from V and 3 bases from J, with 14 bases in between. The CDR3 totals 14 residues. Per germline, CDR1 SGHRS and CDR2 YFSETQ. This CDR3 is CASSSGQTYYGYTF. The CDR3 bases that were read are TGCGCCAGCAGTTCTGGGCAGACCTACTATGGC.

Regarding this clone: The read finishes 3 residues shy of the CDR3 end, and the germline J gene is used to complete it. The chain links TRBV10-3 to TRBJ2-2, with a possible D match to TRBD2 (6 bases). The germline CDR1 and CDR2 sequences are ENHRY and SYGVKD. The germline V and J ends were trimmed by 3 bases and 2 bases, with 13 bases remaining between them. The CDR3 totals 16 residues. The CDR3 bases that were read are TGTGCCATCAGTGAAGGAGGAGGGTCAAACACCGGGGAG. Amino acids: CAISEGGGSNTGE. The full CDR3 protein is CAISEGGGSNTGELFF.

Concerning this clone itself: The observed sequence ends 3 residues before the CDR3 terminus, with the missing tail filled in from the germline J gene. The chain carries TRBV10-3 and TRBJ2-1; 8 nucleotides line up with TRBD1. CDR3 length: 14 residues. Looked up from germline, CDR1 is ENHRY and CDR2 is SYGVKD. V lost 7 bases, J lost 5 bases, and 7 bases stayed unmatched. The sequenced CDR3 bases are TGTGCCATCAAAGGACAGGGACAGAACAATGAG. It encodes CAIKGQGQNNE. In full, the CDR3 reads CAIKGQGQNNEQFF.

Comment on this clone: The sequenced fragment ends 3 residues before the CDR3 boundary, so the rest is inferred from the germline J gene. The chain joins TRBV7-6 to TRBJ2-4; 12 positions agree with TRBD2. The CDR3 totals 15 residues. V lost 5 bases to trimming and J lost 8 bases; unmatched junction nucleotides: 7. CDR1 SGHVS and CDR2 FNYEAQ come from the germline V gene. The chain's CDR3 is CASSPSGRASDIQYF. CDR3 DNA (partial): TGTGCCAGCAGCCCTAGCGGGAGGGCCTCGGACATT.

With regard to this clone: The read terminates 3 residues before the CDR3 end, so the remaining end is supplied by the germline J gene. The genes are TRBV12-3 or TRBV12-4 and TRBJ1-6, with D possibly matching TRBD1 (5 bases). V lost 6 bases to trimming and J lost 2 bases, with 14 bases between them. The CDR3 is 16 residues long. This CDR3 is CASSMGGGTYNSPLHF. CDR3 bases read: TGTGCCAGCAGCATGGGTGGGGGGACCTATAATTCACCC.

On this clone itself: The DNA ends 3 residues before the CDR3 does, and the rest of the CDR3 is filled in from the germline J gene. V and J are TRBV4-2 and TRBJ2-2, with TRBD2 matching over 8 bases. Germline CDR1 is LGHNA and CDR2 is YNFKEQ. This CDR3 is 17 amino acids long. Trimming removed 4 bases from V and 4 bases from J; junction bases left unmatched: 11. The covered CDR3 bases are TGTGCCAGCAGCCTCGGGGGGGCCATCTCATCCACCGGGGAG. Amino acids: CASSLGGAISSTGE. The whole CDR3 region reads CASSLGGAISSTGELFF.

Remarks on this clone: The read gets to within 3 residues of the CDR3 end, and the germline J gene fills in the rest. The chain is built from TRBV7-3 and TRBJ2-5; TRBD1 matches 10 bases. Losses at the gene ends were 4 bases for V and 0 bases for J; bases not matched to a gene: 5. Germline values: CDR1 SGHTA, CDR2 FQGTGA. This CDR3 spans 16 amino acids. This CDR3 is CASSSTGGANQETQYF. The sequenced part of the CDR3 DNA is TGTGCCAGCAGCTCGACAGGGGGCGCGAACCAAGAGACC.

On this clone: Read sequence stops 3 residues before the CDR3 end, and the germline J gene provides the missing end. This chain joins TRBV6-2 or TRBV6-3 and TRBJ2-1, with no clear D. Between the trimmed V and J ends, which lost 5 bases and 5 bases, there was a span of 4 bases. The CDR3 spans 11 residues. CDR1 MNHEY and CDR2 SVGEGT come from the germline V gene. The sequenced CDR3 bases are TGTGCCAGCAGTCTTGACAATGAG. The encoded protein is CASSLDNE. The whole CDR3 protein reads CASSLDNEQFF.

Worth noting for this clone: The CDR3 end is not reached by the read, which stops 3 residues before it; the germline J gene fills it in. This sequence joins TRBV7-2 and TRBJ1-6; the match to TRBD1 covers 11 bases. V lost 4 bases to trimming and J lost 10 bases; unmatched junction nucleotides: 3. The CDR3 totals 14 residues. Germline V gene data show CDR1 as SGHTA and CDR2 as FQGNSA. The CDR3 sequence: CASSSGQGESPLHF. The CDR3 bases that were read are TGTGCCAGCAGCTCGGGACAGGGGGAATCACCC.